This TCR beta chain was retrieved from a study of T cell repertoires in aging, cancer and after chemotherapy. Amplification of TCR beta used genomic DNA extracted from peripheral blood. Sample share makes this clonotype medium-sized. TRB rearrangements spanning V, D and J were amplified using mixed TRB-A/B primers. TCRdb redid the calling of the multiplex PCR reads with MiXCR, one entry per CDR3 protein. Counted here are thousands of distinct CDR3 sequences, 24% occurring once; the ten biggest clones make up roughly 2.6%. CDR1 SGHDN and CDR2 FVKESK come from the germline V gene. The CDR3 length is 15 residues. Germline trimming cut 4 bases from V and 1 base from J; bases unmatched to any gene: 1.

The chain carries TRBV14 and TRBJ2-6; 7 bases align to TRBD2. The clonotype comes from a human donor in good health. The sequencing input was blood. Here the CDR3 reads CASSLGGSGANVLTF. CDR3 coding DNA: TGTGCCAGCAGCCTCGGGGGGTCTGGGGCCAACGTCCTGACTTTC.